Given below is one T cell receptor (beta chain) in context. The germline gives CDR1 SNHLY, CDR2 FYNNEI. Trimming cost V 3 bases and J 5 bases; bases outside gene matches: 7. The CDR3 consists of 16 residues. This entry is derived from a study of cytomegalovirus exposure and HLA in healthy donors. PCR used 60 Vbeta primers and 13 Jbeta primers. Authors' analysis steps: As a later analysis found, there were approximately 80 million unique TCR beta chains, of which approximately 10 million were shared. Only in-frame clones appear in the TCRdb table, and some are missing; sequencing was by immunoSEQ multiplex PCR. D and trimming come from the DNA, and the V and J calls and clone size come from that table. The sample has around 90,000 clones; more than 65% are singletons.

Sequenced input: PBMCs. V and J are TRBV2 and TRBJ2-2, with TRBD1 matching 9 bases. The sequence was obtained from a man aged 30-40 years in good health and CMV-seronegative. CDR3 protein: CASSDGTGLRTGELFF. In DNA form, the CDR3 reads TGTGCCAGCAGTGATGGGACAGGGTTAAGGACCGGGGAGCTGTTTTTT.